This T cell receptor beta chain was identified in a study of human T cells and chemical hapten exposure. Study background: All through the approximately 25-week study, the scalp of each patient received diphenylcyclopropenone doses weekly. Study conclusions and caveats: All donors were alopecia patients, so their immunity may differ from that of healthy people.

The CDR3 sequence is 12 residues long. V was clipped by 8 bases and J by 7 bases, with 12 bases between them. Only a few counts were recorded for this clonotype. The antigen is undetermined. Time point given: patch test 1, 2 weeks after DPC sensitization. The treatment here: therapeutic diphenylcyclopropenone sensitization with weekly scalp DPC. Total RNA extraction was carried out from unfractionated whole blood. TCRdb fed the RACE reads into MiXCR, producing one record per CDR3 protein. Altogether some 81,000 distinct CDR3 sequences are present, 7.5% to 9.5% being singletons, with the ten largest covering roughly 1.5%.

Sequences were derived from whole blood, sampled in connection with sensitization to the hapten diphenylcyclopropenone (DPC). The TCR was taken from a woman younger than 45 with alopecia areata. Some clones in this sample may be carry-over from other donors' samples. This sequence joins TRBV12-3 or TRBV12-4 and TRBJ1-5, with D perhaps matching TRBD1 (5 bases). The CDR3 reads CASGTGPQPQHF. CDR3 nucleotides: TGTGCCAGCGGTACAGGTCCCCAGCCCCAGCATTTT.